Presented here are 28 T cell receptor beta chains from one specimen sequenced in a study of blood T cell repertoires in COVID-19. Clones were sequenced by immunoSEQ multiplex PCR, and TCRdb holds only the in-frame ones, with some missing. In the table there are 150,000 to 200,000 clones, 80% to 90% of which are singletons. Sequencing was done on a sample of peripheral blood. These receptors originate from a man aged 50-59 years with active or convalescent COVID-19.

The V and J genes are TRBV30 and TRBJ1-5; D remains unclear. Germline V lookup: CDR1 GTSNPN, CDR2 SVGIG (reference sequence). This CDR3 has 14 amino acids. The ends were cut back, 1 base at V and 4 bases at J, with 11 bases in the middle. The CDR3 protein is CAWSGFGGNQPQHF. Here the CDR3 DNA reads TGTGCCTGGAGTGGTTTTGGAGGGAATCAGCCCCAGCATTTT.

The chain carries TRBV2 and TRBJ1-1, with D possibly matching TRBD1 (6 bases). CDR1 is SNHLY and CDR2 is FYNNEI in the germline V gene. The CDR3 runs to 14 residues. The V end lost 7 bases, the J end lost 0 bases, and 12 bases lay between the germline ends. CDR3 amino acids: CASIIDRLNTEAFF. In DNA form, the CDR3 reads TGTGCCAGCATAATAGACAGGTTGAACACTGAAGCTTTCTTT.

The rearrangement joins TRBV4-2 to TRBJ2-1; 11 nucleotides agree with TRBD2. The germline V gene has CDR1 LGHNA and CDR2 YNFKEQ. The CDR3 sequence is 16 residues long. The J segment lost 7 bases and the V segment lost 3 bases, leaving 8 bases of the junction unmatched. CDR3 amino acids: CASSQVSGGAGNEQFF. Written as DNA, the CDR3 is TGTGCCAGCAGCCAGGTTAGCGGGGGGGCCGGGAATGAGCAGTTCTTC.

Only a few counts were recorded for this clone. The chain combines TRBV4-2 with TRBJ2-1, with 11 bases matching TRBD2. Unmatched junction bases numbered 3, after V lost 0 bases and J lost 5 bases. Germline CDR1 LGHNA, CDR2 YNFKEQ. This CDR3 is built from 16 residues. For the CDR3, the DNA is TGTGCCAGCAGCCAAGAGGGACTAGCGGACGACAATGAGCAGTTCTTC. This sequence encodes CASSQEGLADDNEQFF.

The rearrangement links TRBV10-2 to TRBJ1-2; D call uncertain. Trimming removed 7 bases from V and 0 bases from J, with 12 bases in between. The CDR3 sequence is 14 residues long. In germline, CDR1 is WSHSY, CDR2 SAAADI. CDR3 residues: CASNPRASNYGYTF. The CDR3 DNA reads as TGCGCCAGCAACCCGAGGGCTTCTAACTATGGCTACACCTTC.

This clone has only one observation. This chain links TRBV2 with TRBJ1-2; TRBD1 matches at 10 bases. V was clipped by 4 bases and J by 6 bases; unmatched bases: 5. CDR3 size: 14 residues. Germline assignment: CDR1 SNHLY and CDR2 FYNNEI. Here the CDR3 reads CASSGDRGWDGYTF. CDR3 coding DNA: TGTGCCAGCAGTGGGGACAGGGGATGGGATGGCTACACCTTC.

V is TRBV27 and J is TRBJ2-4; the match to TRBD2 covers 10 bases. Germline V lookup: CDR1 MNHEY, CDR2 SMNVEV (reference sequence). With V trimmed by 2 bases and J by 0 bases, 1 base remained unmatched. The CDR3 sequence is 16 residues long. The CDR3 sequence: CASSLLAGEAKNIQYF. CDR3 coding DNA: TGTGCCAGCAGTTTACTAGCGGGGGAAGCCAAAAACATTCAGTACTTC.

The chain combines TRBV6-1 with TRBJ1-1; tentative D call: TRBD1 (6 bases). Germline loops: CDR1 MNHNS, CDR2 SASEGT. The CDR3 sequence is 13 residues long. V lost 4 bases to trimming and J lost 5 bases, with 11 bases between them. CDR3 residues: CASSGPGDTEAFF. The CDR3 region has the DNA TGTGCCAGCAGTGGACCAGGGGATACTGAAGCTTTCTTT.

This clone was seen only a few times. One end of the junction does not line up with germline, which may come from a read error. The chain links TRBV19 to TRBJ1-1, with 7 bases that match TRBD1. From germline, CDR1 is LNHDA and CDR2 SQIVND (reference sequence). The CDR3 runs 13 residues. The CDR3 is CASSIQGETFSNF. The CDR3, as DNA: TGTGCCAGTAGTATACAGGGGGAGACGTTTTCTAACTTT.

The genes are TRBV3-1 (or the pseudogene TRBV3-2) and TRBJ1-1; 12 bases are shared with TRBD1. The CDR3 covers 16 residues. The V segment lost 4 bases and the J segment 5 bases; nucleotides outside the gene matches: 8. Looked up from germline, CDR1 is LGHDT and CDR2 is YNNKEL (reference sequence). The DNA of the CDR3 is TGTGCCAGCAGCCTGGGGACAGGGGGCGGTTGGACTGAAGCTTTCTTT. Translation gives CASSLGTGGGWTEAFF.

CDR3 in DNA: TGTGCCAGCAGCTTAGAACTAGTAGATACGCAGTATTTT. Protein product: CASSLELVDTQYF. V gene TRBV7-2 combines with J gene TRBJ2-3; D possibly corresponds to TRBD2 (5 bases). Germline CDR1 SGHTA, CDR2 FQGNSA. This CDR3 has 13 residues. Deletions cut 1 base from V and 5 bases from J, with 7 bases between.

The J gene is TRBJ1-4, the V gene TRBV5-1; 10 nucleotides agree with TRBD1. Losses at the gene ends were 4 bases for V and 3 bases for J; bases not matched to a gene: 3. The CDR3 runs to 15 residues. Germline V gene sequence: CDR1 SGHRS, CDR2 YFSETQ. CDR3 DNA: TGCGCCAGCAGCAGGGACAGGGGTGCTAATGAAAAACTGTTTTTT. This encodes CASSRDRGANEKLFF. The variable domain in full, completed from reference TRBV5-1 and TRBJ1-4, reads KAGVTQTPRYLIKTRGQQVTLSCSPISGHRSVSWYQQTPGQGLQFLFEYFSETQRNKGNFPGRFSGRQFSNSRSEMNVSTLELGDSALYLCASSRDRGANEKLFFGSGTQLSVL.

The V gene is TRBV6-4, the J gene TRBJ2-3; 11 bases are shared with TRBD2. The V gene end was trimmed by 0 bases and the J gene end by 4 bases; junction bases not matched to a gene: 0. The CDR3 is 15 residues long. Germline V gene data show CDR1 as MRHNA and CDR2 as SNTAGT. The CDR3 bases are TGTGCCAGCAGTGACTCTAGCGGGGGGGCAGATACGCAGTATTTT. It codes for CASSDSSGGADTQYF.

The V call is TRBV5-4, the J call TRBJ1-2; 7 nucleotides align to TRBD1. The trim removed 4 bases at V and 3 bases at J, leaving 6 bases unmatched. CDR1 SGHNT and CDR2 YYREEE come from the germline V gene (reference sequence). The CDR3 extends over 14 amino acids. The CDR3 coding sequence is TGTGCCAGCAGCCGGGAGGGGGCGCACTATGGCTACACCTTC. Its protein product is CASSREGAHYGYTF.

This clone was recorded once. This rearrangement joins TRBV19 to TRBJ2-2, with D possibly matching TRBD2 (6 bases). V gave up 3 bases and J gave up 0 bases, with 23 bases separating them. Germline CDR1 is LNHDA and CDR2 is SQIVND (reference sequence). The CDR3 runs to 20 residues. DNA of the CDR3: TGTGCCAGTAGTATCCTCCCCTCGGGTTCTAGCGTTGCGAACACCGGGGAGCTGTTTTTT. Its translation: CASSILPSGSSVANTGELFF.

This chain connects TRBV4-3 to TRBJ1-6; 7 nucleotides align to TRBD1. The J segment lost 9 bases and the V segment lost 11 bases, leaving 13 bases of the junction unmatched. The germline gives CDR1 LGHNA, CDR2 YSLEER. The CDR3 loop spans 14 amino acids. CDR3 loop: CAPTRQGVRSPLHF. CDR3 sequence (DNA): TGCGCCCCCACACGCCAGGGGGTTCGTTCACCCCTCCACTTT.

Details on this clone: Different DNA sequences within this sample yield the same CDR3. The CDR3 loop reads CASRTSGGQETQYF. The CDR3 DNA sequence: TGTGCCAGCAGAACTAGCGGGGGCCAAGAGACCCAGTACTTC. The V gene is TRBV2, the J gene TRBJ2-5, with TRBD2 matching over 11 bases. The V segment lost 6 bases and the J segment 1 base; nucleotides outside the gene matches: 1. The CDR3 extends over 14 amino acids. Per germline, CDR1 SNHLY and CDR2 FYNNEI.

The gene calls are TRBV12-3 or TRBV12-4 and TRBJ1-2; 7 nucleotides line up with TRBD1. CDR3 length equals 13 residues. V gave up 6 bases and J gave up 2 bases; unmatched junction bases: 3. CDR3 DNA: TGTGCCAGCAGCTGGGACAGCAACTATGGCTACACCTTC. Encoded protein: CASSWDSNYGYTF.

The chain joins TRBV19 to TRBJ1-3; 7 bases are shared with TRBD1. The CDR3 totals 16 residues. The germline V gene encodes CDR1 LNHDA and CDR2 SQIVND (reference sequence). The ends lost 5 bases at V and 0 bases at J; junction bases unmatched: 7. CDR3 sequence (DNA): TGTGCCAGTAGTGACCGGACAGGCAGCTCTGGAAACACCATATATTTT. It yields the protein CASSDRTGSSGNTIYF.

The chain joins TRBV6-5 to TRBJ1-5; D is unresolved. V lost 8 bases, J lost 0 bases, and 8 bases lay in between. The CDR3 consists of 13 residues. Per germline, CDR1 MNHEY and CDR2 SVGAGI. DNA of the CDR3: TGTGCCAGCGTCAGGAATAGCAATCAGCCCCAGCATTTT. Its protein product is CASVRNSNQPQHF.

V gene TRBV3-1 (or the pseudogene TRBV3-2) combines with J gene TRBJ2-7, with D possibly matching TRBD2 (5 bases). The CDR3 totals 11 residues. Deletions cut 4 bases from V and 6 bases from J, with 7 bases between. Germline CDR1 LGHDT, CDR2 YNNKEL (reference sequence). CDR3 residues: CASSLGLEQYF. The CDR3 DNA follows: TGTGCCAGCAGCCTAGGACTCGAGCAGTACTTC.

This clone was recorded once. The V and J genes are TRBV9 and TRBJ1-1, with D possibly TRBD1 on 6 matching bases. V shed 2 bases and J shed 1 base, with 9 bases lying between them. The CDR3 consists of 14 residues. Germline-derived CDR1 and CDR2 are SGDLS and YYNGEE. CDR3 DNA sequence: TGTGCCAGCAGCGTTCAGACAGGGAACACTGAAGCTTTCTTT. It codes for CASSVQTGNTEAFF.

V usage is TRBV18 and J usage is TRBJ2-7, with 7 bases fitting TRBD1. Germline loops: CDR1 KGHSH, CDR2 LQKENI. Trimming took 5 bases from V and 6 from J; bases not matched to a gene: 7. CDR3 length equals 13 residues. CDR3: CASSSRQGGEQYF. CDR3 bases: TGTGCCAGCTCATCGAGACAGGGTGGCGAGCAGTACTTC. The full variable domain, with the rest looked up from reference TRBV18 and TRBJ2-7, is NAGVMQNPRHLVRRRGQEARLRCSPMKGHSHVYWYRQLPEEGLKFMVYLQKENIIDESGMPKERFSAEFPKEGPSILRIQQVVRGDSAAYFCASSSRQGGEQYFGPGTRLTVT.

This clone was counted a single time. The chain combines TRBV27 with TRBJ1-2; 8 nucleotides match TRBD1. The CDR3 runs to 16 residues. Trimming removed 3 bases from V and 7 bases from J; junction bases left unmatched: 13. Germline V gene sequence: CDR1 MNHEY, CDR2 SMNVEV (reference sequence). The CDR3 sequence is CASSFVPDRGYLGYTF. The CDR3 region has the DNA TGTGCCAGCAGTTTCGTTCCAGACAGGGGATATCTTGGCTACACCTTC.

The chain employs TRBV3-1 (or the pseudogene TRBV3-2) and TRBJ1-4, with D perhaps TRBD1 (5 bases). CDR1 and CDR2 (germline): LGHDT, YNNKEL (reference sequence). V lost 2 bases, J lost 5 bases, and 12 bases lay in between. This CDR3 has 15 residues. The CDR3 DNA reads TGTGCCAGCAGCCAACTGCAGGGTCCGAATGAAAAACTGTTTTTT. It codes for CASSQLQGPNEKLFF.

This clone was seen only once. V gene TRBV6-2 or TRBV6-3 combines with J gene TRBJ2-2; 7 bases match TRBD1. V lost 0 bases and J lost 6; bases outside the gene matches: 7. Germline lookup yields CDR1 MNHEY and CDR2 SVGEGT. This CDR3 region has 16 residues. The CDR3 sequence is CASSYSSEGAPGELFF. The CDR3 nucleotides read TGTGCCAGCAGTTACTCGAGCGAGGGGGCGCCCGGGGAGCTGTTTTTT.

V usage is TRBV7-6 and J usage is TRBJ1-1, with D maybe TRBD1 (5 bases). The CDR3 has 14 residues. V lost 7 bases to trimming and J lost 10 bases, with 22 bases between them. Germline V CDR1 and CDR2: SGHVS, FNYEAQ. CDR3 nucleotides: TGTGCCAGCAACTATAGGGCGGGGGATGTGGGAGCTTTCTTT. Amino acid sequence: CASNYRAGDVGAFF.

The V gene is TRBV7-3, the J gene TRBJ2-1, with D uncertain. The CDR3 totals 13 residues. Trimming shortened V by 2 bases and J by 5 bases, and 7 bases separated the two germline ends. Germline CDR1 is SGHTA and CDR2 is FQGTGA. The CDR3 bases are TGTGCCAGCAGCTTAGCAGCGAACAATGAGCAGTTCTTC. Translating it yields CASSLAANNEQFF.